This T cell receptor (beta chain) is drawn from a study of cytomegalovirus exposure and HLA in healthy donors. Amplification used 60 Vbeta primers and 13 Jbeta primers. TCRdb's table, derived via immunoSEQ multiplex PCR, lists solely in-frame clones and lacks some. The sample shows approximately 160,000 clones, roughly 80% of them seen only once. The CDR3 totals 14 residues. The V gene lost 0 bases and the J gene lost 10 bases, with 13 bases spanning the gap. Germline lookup yields CDR1 SEHNR and CDR2 FQNEAQ (reference sequence). Healthy bone marrow donors made up the cohort. Concerning this clone: Its specificity is unknown.

Study-level findings and limits: When a later analysis was performed, an Asian-associated ancestry cluster reportedly had fewer N-insertions than the roughly 630-donor mean. Earlier findings revealed that most TCR beta V segments proved productive either about 87% or about 30% of the time.

V is TRBV7-9 and J is TRBJ2-1; D is undetermined. This TCR came from a woman younger than 30 in good health and CMV-seronegative. The specimen sequenced was PBMCs. The CDR3 sequence is CASSLAGSREEQFF. CDR3 sequence (DNA): TGTGCCAGCAGCTTAGCCGGTAGCCGAGAGGAGCAGTTCTTC.